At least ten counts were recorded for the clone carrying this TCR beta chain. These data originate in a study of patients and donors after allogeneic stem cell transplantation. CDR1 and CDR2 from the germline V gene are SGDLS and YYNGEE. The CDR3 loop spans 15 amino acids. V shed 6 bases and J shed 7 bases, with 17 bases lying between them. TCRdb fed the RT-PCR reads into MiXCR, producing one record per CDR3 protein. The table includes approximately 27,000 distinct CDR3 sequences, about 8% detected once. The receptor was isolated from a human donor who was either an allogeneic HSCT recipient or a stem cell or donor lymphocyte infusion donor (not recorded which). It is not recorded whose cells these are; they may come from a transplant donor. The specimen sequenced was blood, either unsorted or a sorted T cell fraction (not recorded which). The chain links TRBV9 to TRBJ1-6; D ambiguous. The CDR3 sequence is CASNFGGSYNSPLHF. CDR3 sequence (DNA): TGTGCCAGCAATTTTGGAGGAAGCTACAATTCACCCCTCCACTTT. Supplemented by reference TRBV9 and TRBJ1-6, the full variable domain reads DSGVTQTPKHLITATGQRVTLRCSPRSGDLSVYWYQQSLDQGLQFLIQYYNGEERAKGNILERFSAQQFPDLHSELNLSSLELGDSALYFCASNFGGSYNSPLHFGNGTRLTVT.